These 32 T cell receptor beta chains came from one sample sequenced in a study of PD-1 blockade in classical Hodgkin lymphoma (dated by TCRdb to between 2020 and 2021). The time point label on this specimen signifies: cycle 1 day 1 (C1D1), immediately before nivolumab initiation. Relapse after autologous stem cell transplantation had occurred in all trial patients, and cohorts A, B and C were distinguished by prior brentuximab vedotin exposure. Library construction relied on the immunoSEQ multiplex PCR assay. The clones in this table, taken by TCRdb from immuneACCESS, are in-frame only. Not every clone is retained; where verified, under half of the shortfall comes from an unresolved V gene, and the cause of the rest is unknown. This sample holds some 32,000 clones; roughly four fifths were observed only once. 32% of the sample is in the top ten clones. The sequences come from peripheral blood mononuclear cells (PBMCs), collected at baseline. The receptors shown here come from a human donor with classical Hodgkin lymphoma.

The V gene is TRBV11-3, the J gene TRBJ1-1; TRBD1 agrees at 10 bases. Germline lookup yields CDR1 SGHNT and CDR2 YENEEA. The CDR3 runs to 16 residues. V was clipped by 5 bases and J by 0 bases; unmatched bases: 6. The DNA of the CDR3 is TGTGCCAGCAGCCGAGGACAGGGGGAGATGAACACTGAAGCTTTCTTT. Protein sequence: CASSRGQGEMNTEAFF.

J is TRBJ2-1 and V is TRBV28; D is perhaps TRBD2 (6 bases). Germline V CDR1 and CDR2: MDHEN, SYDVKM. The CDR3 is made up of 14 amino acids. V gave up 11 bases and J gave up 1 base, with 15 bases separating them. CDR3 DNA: TGTGCCGGGCAAACCGCGGGGTCCTACAATGAGCAGTTCTTC. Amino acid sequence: CAGQTAGSYNEQFF.

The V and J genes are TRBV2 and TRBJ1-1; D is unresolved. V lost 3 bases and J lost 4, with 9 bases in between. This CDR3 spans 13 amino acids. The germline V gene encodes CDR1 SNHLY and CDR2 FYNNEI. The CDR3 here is CASSDSGITEAFF. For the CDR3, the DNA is TGTGCCAGCAGTGACTCGGGGATCACTGAAGCTTTCTTT.

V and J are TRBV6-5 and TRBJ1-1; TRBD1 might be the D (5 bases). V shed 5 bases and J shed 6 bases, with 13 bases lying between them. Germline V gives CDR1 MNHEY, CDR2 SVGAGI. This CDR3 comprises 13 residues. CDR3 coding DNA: TGTGCCAGCAGTCACTTACCGGGGGCTGAAGCTTTCTTT. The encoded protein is CASSHLPGAEAFF.

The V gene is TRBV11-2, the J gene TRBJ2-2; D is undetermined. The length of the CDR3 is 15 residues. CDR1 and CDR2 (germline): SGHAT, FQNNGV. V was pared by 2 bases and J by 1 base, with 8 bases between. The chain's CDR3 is CASSLQTLNTGELFF. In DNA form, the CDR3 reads TGTGCCAGCAGCTTACAGACACTGAACACCGGGGAGCTGTTTTTT. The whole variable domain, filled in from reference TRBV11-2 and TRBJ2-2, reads EAGVAQSPRYKIIEKRQSVAFWCNPISGHATLYWYQQILGQGPKLLIQFQNNGVVDDSQLPKDRFSAERLKGVDSTLKIQPAKLEDSAVYLCASSLQTLNTGELFFGEGSRLTVL.

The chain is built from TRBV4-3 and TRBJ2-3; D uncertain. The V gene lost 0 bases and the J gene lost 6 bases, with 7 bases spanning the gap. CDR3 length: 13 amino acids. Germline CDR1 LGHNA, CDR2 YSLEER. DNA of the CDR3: TGCGCCAGCAGCCAAGATCGCTACGATACGCAGTATTTT. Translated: CASSQDRYDTQYF.

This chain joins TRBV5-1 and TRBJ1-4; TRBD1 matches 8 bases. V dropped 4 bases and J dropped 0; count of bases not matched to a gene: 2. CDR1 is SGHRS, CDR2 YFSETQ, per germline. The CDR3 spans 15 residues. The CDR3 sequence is CASSPGQATNEKLFF. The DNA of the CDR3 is TGCGCCAGCAGCCCGGGACAGGCAACTAATGAAAAACTGTTTTTT.

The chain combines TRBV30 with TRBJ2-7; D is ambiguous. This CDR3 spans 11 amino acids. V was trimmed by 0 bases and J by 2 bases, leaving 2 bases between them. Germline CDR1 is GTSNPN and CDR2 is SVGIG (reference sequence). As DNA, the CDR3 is TGTGCCTGGAGTGTAACCTACGAGCAGTACTTC. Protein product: CAWSVTYEQYF.

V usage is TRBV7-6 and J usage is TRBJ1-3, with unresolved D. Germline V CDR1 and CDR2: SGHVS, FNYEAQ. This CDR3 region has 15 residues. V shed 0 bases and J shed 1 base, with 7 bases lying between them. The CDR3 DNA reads TGTGCCAGCAGCTTAGCAGGGTTGTCTGGAAACACCATATATTTT. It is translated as CASSLAGLSGNTIYF.

CDR3 DNA sequence: TGTGCCAGCAGTGTTCTGTGGGGTAAACTCTATGGCTACACCTTC. It translates to CASSVLWGKLYGYTF. The V gene is TRBV2, the J gene TRBJ1-2; D is undetermined. Germline V CDR1 and CDR2: SNHLY, FYNNEI. The CDR3 spans 15 residues. V gave up 4 bases and J gave up 4 bases, with 16 bases separating them.

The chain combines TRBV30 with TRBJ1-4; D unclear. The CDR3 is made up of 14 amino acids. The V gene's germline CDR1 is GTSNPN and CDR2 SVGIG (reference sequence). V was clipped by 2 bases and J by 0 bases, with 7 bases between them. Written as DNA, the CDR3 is TGTGCCTGGAGTCCCAGCCCAACTAATGAAAAACTGTTTTTT. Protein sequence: CAWSPSPTNEKLFF.

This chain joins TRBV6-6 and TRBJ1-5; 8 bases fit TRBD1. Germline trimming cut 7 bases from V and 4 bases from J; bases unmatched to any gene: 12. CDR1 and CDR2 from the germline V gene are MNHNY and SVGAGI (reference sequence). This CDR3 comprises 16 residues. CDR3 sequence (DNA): TGTGCCAGCATCTCTTGGACAGGGCAAAATAATCAGCCCCAGCATTTT. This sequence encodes CASISWTGQNNQPQHF.

CDR3 loop: CASSFRGGGYEQYF. Here the CDR3 DNA reads TGTGCCAGCAGCTTCCGGGGGGGAGGATACGAGCAGTACTTC. The V gene is TRBV7-8, the J gene TRBJ2-7; 8 nucleotides match TRBD2. J was trimmed by 4 bases and V by 3 bases; bases with no gene match: 5. CDR1 and CDR2 (germline): SGHVS, FQNEAQ. The CDR3 contains 14 residues.

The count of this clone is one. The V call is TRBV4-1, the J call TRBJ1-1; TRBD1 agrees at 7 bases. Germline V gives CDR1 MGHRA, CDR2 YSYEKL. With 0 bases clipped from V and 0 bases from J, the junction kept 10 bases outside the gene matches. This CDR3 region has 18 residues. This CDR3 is CASSQEWGQGGMNTEAFF. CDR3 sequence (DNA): TGCGCCAGCAGCCAAGAATGGGGGCAGGGGGGAATGAACACTGAAGCTTTCTTT.

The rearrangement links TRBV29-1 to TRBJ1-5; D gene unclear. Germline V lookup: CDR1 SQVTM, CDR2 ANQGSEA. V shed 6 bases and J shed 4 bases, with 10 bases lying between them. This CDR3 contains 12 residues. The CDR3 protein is CSVAFGNQPQHF. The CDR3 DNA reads TGCAGCGTCGCATTTGGAAATCAGCCCCAGCATTTT.

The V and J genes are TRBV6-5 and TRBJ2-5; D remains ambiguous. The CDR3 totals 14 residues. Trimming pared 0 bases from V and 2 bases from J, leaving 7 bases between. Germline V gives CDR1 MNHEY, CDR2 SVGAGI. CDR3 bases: TGTGCCAGCAGTTACTCAGGCAGGCAAGAGACCCAGTACTTC. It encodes CASSYSGRQETQYF.

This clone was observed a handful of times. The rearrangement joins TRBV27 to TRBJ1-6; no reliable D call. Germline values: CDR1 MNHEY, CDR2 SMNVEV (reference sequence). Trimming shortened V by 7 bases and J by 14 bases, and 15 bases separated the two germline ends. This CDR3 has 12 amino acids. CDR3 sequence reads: CASMGTGGTLHF. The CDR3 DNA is TGTGCCAGCATGGGTACCGGAGGCACCCTCCACTTT.

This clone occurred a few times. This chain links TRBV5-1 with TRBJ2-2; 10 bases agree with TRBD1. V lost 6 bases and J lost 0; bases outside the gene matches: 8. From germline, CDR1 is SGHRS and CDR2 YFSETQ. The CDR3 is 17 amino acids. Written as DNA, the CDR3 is TGCGCCAGCACCACCTGGGGGACAGGGGCGAACACCGGGGAGCTGTTTTTT. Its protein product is CASTTWGTGANTGELFF. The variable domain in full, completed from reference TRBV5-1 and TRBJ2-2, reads KAGVTQTPRYLIKTRGQQVTLSCSPISGHRSVSWYQQTPGQGLQFLFEYFSETQRNKGNFPGRFSGRQFSNSRSEMNVSTLELGDSALYLCASTTWGTGANTGELFFGEGSRLTVL.

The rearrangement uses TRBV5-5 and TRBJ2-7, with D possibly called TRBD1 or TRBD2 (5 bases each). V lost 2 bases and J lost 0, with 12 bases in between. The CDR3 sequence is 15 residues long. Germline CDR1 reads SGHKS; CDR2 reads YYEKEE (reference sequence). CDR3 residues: CASSFLAGSSYEQYF. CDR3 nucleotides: TGTGCCAGCAGCTTCCTGGCAGGGAGCTCCTACGAGCAGTACTTC.

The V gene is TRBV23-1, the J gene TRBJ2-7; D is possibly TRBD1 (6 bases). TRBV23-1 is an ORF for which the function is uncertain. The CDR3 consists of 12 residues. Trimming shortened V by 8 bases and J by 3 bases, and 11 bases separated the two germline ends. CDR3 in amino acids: CASSTGSYEQYF. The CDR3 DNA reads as TGCGCCAGCTCCACAGGGAGCTACGAGCAGTACTTC.

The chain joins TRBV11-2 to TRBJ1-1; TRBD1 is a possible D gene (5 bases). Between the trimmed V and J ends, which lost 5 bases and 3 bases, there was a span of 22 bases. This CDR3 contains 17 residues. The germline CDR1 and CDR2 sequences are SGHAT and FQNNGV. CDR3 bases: TGTGCCAGCAGCCCAACCGGGCAGGGAGCACCCTACACTGAAGCTTTCTTT. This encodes CASSPTGQGAPYTEAFF.

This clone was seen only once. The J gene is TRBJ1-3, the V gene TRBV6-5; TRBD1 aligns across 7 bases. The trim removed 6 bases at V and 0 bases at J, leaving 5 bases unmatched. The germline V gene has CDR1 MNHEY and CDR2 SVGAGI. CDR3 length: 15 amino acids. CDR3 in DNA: TGTGCCAGCAGGCAGGGGGTTATCTCTGGAAACACCATATATTTT. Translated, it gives CASRQGVISGNTIYF.

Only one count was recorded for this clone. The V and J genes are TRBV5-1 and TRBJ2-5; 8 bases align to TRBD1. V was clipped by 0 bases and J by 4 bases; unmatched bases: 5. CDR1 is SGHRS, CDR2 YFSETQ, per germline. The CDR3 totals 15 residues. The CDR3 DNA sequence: TGCGCCAGCAGCTTGGGACAGGGGAGACGAGAGACCCAGTACTTC. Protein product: CASSLGQGRRETQYF.

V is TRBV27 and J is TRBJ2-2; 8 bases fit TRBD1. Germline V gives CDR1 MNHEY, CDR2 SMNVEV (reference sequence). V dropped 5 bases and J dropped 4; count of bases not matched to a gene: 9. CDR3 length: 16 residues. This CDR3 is CASSLRTGSPTGELFF. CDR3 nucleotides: TGTGCCAGCAGTCTACGGACAGGGTCCCCCACCGGGGAGCTGTTTTTT.

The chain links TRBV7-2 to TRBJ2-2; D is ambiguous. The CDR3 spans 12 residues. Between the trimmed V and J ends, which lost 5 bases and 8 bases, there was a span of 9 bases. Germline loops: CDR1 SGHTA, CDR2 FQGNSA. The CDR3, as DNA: TGTGCCAGCAGCATAATGTGGGGGGAGCTGTTTTTT. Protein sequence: CASSIMWGELFF.

The CDR3 region is CASSQGAGVNTGELFF. The CDR3 DNA is TGCGCCAGCAGCCAAGGAGCAGGAGTAAACACCGGGGAGCTGTTTTTT. The V call is TRBV4-3, the J call TRBJ2-2; D call uncertain. The CDR3 runs to 16 residues. Per germline, CDR1 LGHNA and CDR2 YSLEER. V shed 1 base and J shed 2 bases, with 11 bases lying between them.

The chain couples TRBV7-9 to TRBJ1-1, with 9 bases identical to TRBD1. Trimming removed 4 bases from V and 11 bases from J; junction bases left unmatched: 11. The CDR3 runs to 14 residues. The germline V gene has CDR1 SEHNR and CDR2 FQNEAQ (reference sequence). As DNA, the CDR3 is TGTGCCAGCAGCTGGGCACAGGGGGCGCCTTCCGCTTTCTTT. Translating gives CASSWAQGAPSAFF.

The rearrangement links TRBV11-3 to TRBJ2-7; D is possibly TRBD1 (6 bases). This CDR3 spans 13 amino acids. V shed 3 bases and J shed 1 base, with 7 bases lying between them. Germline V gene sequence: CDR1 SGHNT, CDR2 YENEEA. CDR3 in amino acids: CASSFDRSYEQYF. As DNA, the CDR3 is TGTGCCAGCAGCTTTGACAGGTCCTACGAGCAGTACTTC.

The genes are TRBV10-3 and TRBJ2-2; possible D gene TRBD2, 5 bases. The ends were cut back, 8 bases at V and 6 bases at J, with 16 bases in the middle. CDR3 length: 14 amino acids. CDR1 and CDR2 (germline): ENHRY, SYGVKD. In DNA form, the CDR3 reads TGTGCCATCGCAGGATTGCAGGAGGCCGGGGAGCTGTTTTTT. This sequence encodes CAIAGLQEAGELFF.

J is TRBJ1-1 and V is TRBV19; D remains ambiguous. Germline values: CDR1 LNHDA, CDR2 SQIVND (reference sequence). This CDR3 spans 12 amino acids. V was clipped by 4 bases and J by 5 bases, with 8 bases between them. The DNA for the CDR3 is TGTGCCAGTAGTAAATGGGATACTGAAGCTTTCTTT. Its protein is CASSKWDTEAFF.

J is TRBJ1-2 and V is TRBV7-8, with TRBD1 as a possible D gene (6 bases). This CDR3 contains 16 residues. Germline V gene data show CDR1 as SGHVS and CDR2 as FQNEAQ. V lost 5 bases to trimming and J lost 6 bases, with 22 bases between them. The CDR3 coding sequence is TGTGCCAGCAGCCGGAACAGGGTTCCGGGAGGACATGGCTACACCTTC. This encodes CASSRNRVPGGHGYTF. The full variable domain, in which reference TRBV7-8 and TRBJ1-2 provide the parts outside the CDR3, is GAGVSQSPRYKVAKRGQDVALRCDPISGHVSLFWYQQALGQGPEFLTYFQNEAQLDKSGLPSDRFFAERPEGSVSTLKIQRTQQEDSAVYLCASSRNRVPGGHGYTFGSGTRLTVV.

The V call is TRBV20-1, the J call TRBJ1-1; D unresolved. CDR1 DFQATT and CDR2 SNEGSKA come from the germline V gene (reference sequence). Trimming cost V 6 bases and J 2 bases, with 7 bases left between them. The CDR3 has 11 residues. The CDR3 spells CSAVINTEAFF. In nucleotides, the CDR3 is TGCAGTGCGGTGATAAACACTGAAGCTTTCTTT.